This T cell receptor (beta chain) was identified during a study of T cell responses to AZD1222 COVID-19 vaccine. Study-wide points: CD4 TCRs covered the whole spike, strongest at regions 160-218 and 743-854. Possibly, clonal diversity was underestimated; donors were largely white British and included more females. After the peak T cell response, and only then, were repertoires sampled.

Worth noting for this clone: Its specificity is unknown. Other DNA sequences in this sample translate to the same CDR3.

The data were produced by immunoSEQ multiplex PCR, yet TCRdb's version contains in-frame clones alone and is incomplete. The sample contains about 200,000 clones, 92% of which appear only once. Germline assignment: CDR1 SGHKS and CDR2 YYEKEE (reference sequence). This CDR3 is 15 amino acids long. V was clipped by 4 bases and J by 8 bases; unmatched bases: 13. The chain has TRBV5-5 and TRBJ1-2, with TRBD1 identical over 8 bases. Sequencing used peripheral blood, obtained on day 0 of AZD1222 vaccination. The receptor comes from an adult in good health. The CDR3 DNA reads TGTGCCAGCAGCAGGCAGGGACAGGCGGGGGGGGGCTACACCTTC. It yields the protein CASSRQGQAGGGYTF. Drawing the rest from reference TRBV5-5 and TRBJ1-2, the complete variable domain is DAGVTQSPTHLIKTRGQQVTLRCSPISGHKSVSWYQQVLGQGPQFIFQYYEKEERGRGNFPDRFSARQFPNYSSELNVNALLLGDSALYLCASSRQGQAGGGYTFGSGTRLTVV.